This T cell receptor (beta chain) was captured in a study of cytotoxic CD8 clonotypes in ibrutinib-treated CLL. General study points: Once treatment began, public clonotypes, which were uncommon, contracted or stayed stable. Circulating CD8+ T-cell counts were tracked by baseline clonality, which exceeded that of age-matched healthy donors.

The source of roughly 1.9 micrograms of genomic DNA for TCR beta libraries was cryopreserved PBMCs. The data were produced by immunoSEQ multiplex PCR, yet TCRdb's version contains in-frame clones alone and is incomplete. Among approximately 210,000 clones, about 72% were seen once, and the ten largest hold 13%. Comments on this clone: Its antigen remains unknown.

The clonotype comes from a human donor with chronic lymphocytic leukemia. The specimen comprised PBMCs, sampled after 24 months of ibrutinib treatment.

The CDR3 coding sequence is TGTGCCAGCAGCGCCGAGCCAACCGGGGAGCTGTTTTTT. This sequence encodes CASSAEPTGELFF. This chain connects TRBV9 to TRBJ2-2; D gene ambiguous. The germline V and J ends were trimmed by 3 bases and 5 bases, with 8 bases remaining between them. This CDR3 spans 13 amino acids. The germline V gene has CDR1 SGDLS and CDR2 YYNGEE.